The T cell receptor (beta chain) described here comes from a study of blood T cell repertoires in COVID-19. Background on the study: PBMCs, B-cell-depleted T cells, or T cells provided the cDNA or gDNA that made up the material.

Losses at the gene ends were 6 bases for V and 4 bases for J; bases not matched to a gene: 7. Germline V CDR1 and CDR2: MNHEY, SMNVEV (reference sequence). CDR3 length: 14 residues. The authors' processing: Estimated nucleated cell counts came from reference gene primer amplification. Some clones are missing from TCRdb's copy, which holds only in-frame ones; the method was immunoSEQ multiplex PCR. D and trimming come from the DNA, and the V and J calls and clone size come from that table. The data contain 130,000 to 150,000 clones, about nine tenths of them singletons. This clone was observed a single time.

The clonotype comes from a man older than 75 with acute or convalescent COVID-19. This chain uses TRBV27 with TRBJ1-2; 8 nucleotides line up with TRBD1. Material: peripheral blood. The CDR3 nucleotides are TGTGCCAGCAGGCACAGGGGGAGCACCTATGGCTACACCTTC. It encodes CASRHRGSTYGYTF.